Described below is a single T cell receptor beta chain sequence and its context. Its specificity is unknown. Profiling relied on immunoSEQ multiplex PCR, and the TCRdb table lists in-frame clones only, not all of them. The sample includes roughly 60,000 clones, about 73% of them seen just once. The time point here: week 35, safety follow-up. Each dose of the vaccine consisted of 300 ug of mutant IDH1 20-mer peptide, with topical imiquimod. This sample was included in a study of a mutant IDH1 vaccine in newly diagnosed glioma. Looking at the study overall: Vaccinations were initiated 4-6 weeks following radiotherapy alone, or were given together with temozolomide cycles. Radiotherapy, temozolomide, or both had been given previously, and both were given to most. In the visit schedule, V12 fell in week 35, while V13 fell in week 47.

The CDR3 has 16 residues. The germline V and J ends were trimmed by 4 bases and 4 bases, with 19 bases remaining between them. The germline V gene has CDR1 KGHSH and CDR2 LQKENI. The rearrangement joins TRBV18 to TRBJ1-1; the D gene is possibly TRBD1 (5 bases). This sequence originates from a man aged 50-59 years with glioma. The input for sequencing was PBMCs, taken from a glioma patient whose treatment included an IDH1 peptide vaccine. The CDR3 loop is CASSLTGRGVTTEAFF. CDR3 nucleotides: TGTGCCAGCTCACTTACCGGGCGGGGCGTAACCACTGAAGCTTTCTTT.